What follows are 19 T cell receptor beta chains derived from one specimen sequenced in a study of blood T cell repertoires in COVID-19. Assay: immunoSEQ multiplex PCR; the TCRdb copy retains only in-frame clones and omits some. The profile shows 30,000 to 40,000 clones, around nine tenths of them singletons. The source material was peripheral blood. These receptors all stem from a human donor in a cohort sampled during active COVID-19.

The genes are TRBV5-4 and TRBJ2-3, with a tentative D call TRBD1 (5 bases). V was clipped by 4 bases and J by 4 bases, with 10 bases between them. CDR3 length equals 13 residues. Germline V CDR1 and CDR2: SGHNT, YYREEE (reference sequence). This CDR3 is CASSLKGSDTQYF. The CDR3 bases are TGTGCCAGCAGCCTAAAGGGGTCAGATACGCAGTATTTT.

This clone appeared once. The chain is built from TRBV5-1 and TRBJ1-2; the match to TRBD1 covers 8 bases. Germline CDR1 SGHRS, CDR2 YFSETQ. The CDR3 has 15 residues. The ends lost 0 bases at V and 4 bases at J; junction bases unmatched: 5. CDR3 nucleotides: TGCGCCAGCAGCTTGGCCGCTGACAGGGGCTATGGCTACACCTTC. It codes for CASSLAADRGYGYTF.

The chain employs TRBV21-1 and TRBJ1-5; TRBD1, the table's D call, lacks a check against the DNA. TRBV21-1 is termed a pseudogene. The CDR3 covers 18 residues. The CDR3 here is CASSKGAGFVPSNQPQHF. In DNA, the CDR3 is TGTGCCAGCAGCAAAGGGGCAGGGTTCGTCCCGAGCAATCAGCCCCAGCATTTT.

V is TRBV19 and J is TRBJ2-7, with 7 bases identical to TRBD1. This CDR3 comprises 14 residues. Germline assignment: CDR1 LNHDA and CDR2 SQIVND (reference sequence). V was pared by 6 bases and J by 1 base, with 6 bases of the junction left unmatched. The CDR3 region is CASSARGQSYEQYF. CDR3 coding DNA: TGTGCCAGTAGCGCTAGGGGACAGTCCTACGAGCAGTACTTC. Using reference TRBV19 and TRBJ2-7 for the parts outside the CDR3, the full variable domain is DGGITQSPKYLFRKEGQNVTLSCEQNLNHDAMYWYRQDPGQGLRLIYYSQIVNDFQKGDIAEGYSVSREKKESFPLTVTSAQKNPTAFYLCASSARGQSYEQYFGPGTRLTVT.

The V gene is TRBV2, the J gene TRBJ2-1, with 8 nucleotides matching TRBD1. CDR1 SNHLY and CDR2 FYNNEI come from the germline V gene. This CDR3 spans 13 amino acids. V lost 5 bases and J lost 13; bases outside the gene matches: 10. The CDR3 DNA reads TGTGCCAGCAGTCCGGACGGACAGGGAGGTCAGTTCTTC. Its translation is CASSPDGQGGQFF.

The chain recombines TRBV3-1 (or the pseudogene TRBV3-2) with TRBJ1-6, with a tentative D call TRBD1 (6 bases). This CDR3 has 13 amino acids. The V gene's germline CDR1 is LGHDT and CDR2 YNNKEL (reference sequence). The V gene lost 4 bases and the J gene lost 10 bases, with 11 bases spanning the gap. The CDR3 is CASSPGGGSPLHF. The DNA of the CDR3 is TGTGCCAGCAGCCCCGGGGGGGGCTCACCCCTCCACTTT.

On this clone itself: At the DNA level, this CDR3 is encoded by other sequences in the same sample as well. This chain uses TRBV18 with TRBJ1-1, with D possibly TRBD1 on 5 matching bases. Trimming took 6 bases from V and 5 from J, leaving 13 bases between them. This CDR3 has 13 residues. Germline CDR1 is KGHSH and CDR2 is LQKENI. CDR3 bases: TGTGCCAGCTCCCTCAGGGTTGGGACTGAAGCTTTCTTT. Translating gives CASSLRVGTEAFF.

The chain recombines TRBV7-2 with TRBJ1-1; D gene ambiguous. V gave up 0 bases and J gave up 0 bases, with 8 bases separating them. Per the germline V gene, CDR1 is SGHTA and CDR2 is FQGNSA. The length of the CDR3 is 15 residues. CDR3 sequence (DNA): TGTGCCAGCAGCTTAGCGGGCAGATTGAACACTGAAGCTTTCTTT. Amino acid sequence: CASSLAGRLNTEAFF.

The chain links TRBV19 to TRBJ2-7; 9 bases map to TRBD1. Trimming removed 7 bases from V and 1 base from J; junction bases left unmatched: 11. CDR1 is LNHDA, CDR2 SQIVND, per germline (reference sequence). This CDR3 spans 16 amino acids. The CDR3: CASILKDRGSSYEQYF. For the CDR3, the DNA is TGTGCCAGTATCCTAAAGGACAGGGGATCTTCCTACGAGCAGTACTTC.

In its sample, this clone was seen once. V usage is TRBV6-5 and J usage is TRBJ1-2; the match to TRBD1 covers 7 bases. CDR1 and CDR2 (germline): MNHEY, SVGAGI. The CDR3 extends over 13 amino acids. The junction had 5 bases not matched to a gene; V was cut back by 5 bases and J by 5 bases. CDR3 nucleotide sequence: TGTGCCAGCAGTCCACAGGGGAATTATGGCTACACCTTC. Translation gives CASSPQGNYGYTF.

This clone turned up a few times. The chain links TRBV4-1 to TRBJ1-1, with D perhaps matching TRBD1 (6 bases). In germline, CDR1 is MGHRA, CDR2 YSYEKL. Trimming shortened V by 0 bases and J by 1 base, and 9 bases separated the two germline ends. CDR3 size: 15 residues. The CDR3 sequence: CASSQDTGQNTEAFF. The CDR3, as DNA: TGCGCCAGCAGCCAAGATACGGGACAGAACACTGAAGCTTTCTTT.

The CDR3 coding sequence is TGTGCCACCAGCAGAGCCAGACTGGCCGAGCCCCAGCATTTT. Its protein is CATSRARLAEPQHF. V gene TRBV15 combines with J gene TRBJ1-5; no clear D. V was pared by 1 base and J by 8 bases, with 12 bases between. Per the germline V gene, CDR1 is LNHNV and CDR2 is YYDKDF (reference sequence). There are 14 residues in the CDR3.

The chain recombines TRBV5-1 with TRBJ1-1; the D gene is possibly TRBD1 (5 bases). This CDR3 has 14 residues. Germline values: CDR1 SGHRS, CDR2 YFSETQ. Trimming pared 1 base from V and 2 bases from J, leaving 9 bases between. The CDR3 region is CASSLRQQNTEAFF. The CDR3 DNA reads as TGCGCCAGCAGCTTGAGACAGCAAAACACTGAAGCTTTCTTT.

This clone was picked up one time. This chain links TRBV28 with TRBJ2-5, with D possibly being TRBD2 (5 bases). V was trimmed by 7 bases and J by 2 bases, leaving 17 bases between them. Germline CDR1 is MDHEN and CDR2 is SYDVKM. The CDR3 covers 15 residues. The CDR3 DNA sequence: TGTGCCAGCACCTCGTTCGGGAAGCCTCAAGAGACCCAGTACTTC. This sequence encodes CASTSFGKPQETQYF.

The rearrangement links TRBV2 to TRBJ2-7; TRBD2 is a possible D gene (6 bases). The CDR3 consists of 16 residues. V was pared by 7 bases and J by 0 bases, with 19 bases between. Germline assignment: CDR1 SNHLY and CDR2 FYNNEI. DNA of the CDR3: TGTGCCAGCAAGGGCAGGGTAATGGGGGGCTCCTACGAGCAGTACTTC. Translating it yields CASKGRVMGGSYEQYF.

The chain joins TRBV21-1 to TRBJ2-7; the table names TRBD1, a call not compared with the DNA. TRBV21-1 is a pseudogene locus. The CDR3 totals 16 residues. This CDR3 reads CASSKGGTGARDEQYF. The CDR3 DNA reads TGTGCCAGCAGCAAAGGGGGGACAGGGGCCAGGGACGAGCAGTACTTC.

This chain links TRBV21-1 with TRBJ2-7; the DNA was not compared with TRBD2, the D call given in the table. TRBV21-1 is flagged as a pseudogene. The CDR3 loop spans 16 amino acids. CDR3 amino acids: CASSKARTSGSHEQYF. CDR3 bases: TGTGCCAGCAGCAAAGCGCGGACTAGCGGGAGCCACGAGCAGTACTTC.

V usage is TRBV28 and J usage is TRBJ2-1; 9 nucleotides align to TRBD2. The length of the CDR3 is 13 residues. The V gene's germline CDR1 is MDHEN and CDR2 SYDVKM. Trimming cost V 10 bases and J 7 bases; bases outside gene matches: 8. The CDR3 region is CATLGLARNEQFF. As DNA, the CDR3 is TGTGCCACCCTGGGACTAGCACGAAATGAGCAGTTCTTC.

V gene TRBV5-6 combines with J gene TRBJ2-1; 10 bases are shared with TRBD2. The trim removed 3 bases at V and 0 bases at J, leaving 9 bases unmatched. CDR1 and CDR2 (germline): SGHDT, YYEEEE. The CDR3 runs to 18 residues. Here the CDR3 reads CASSSYTGTSVSYNEQFF. CDR3 in DNA: TGTGCCAGCAGCTCCTACACCGGGACTAGCGTCTCCTACAATGAGCAGTTCTTC.